These 27 T cell receptor beta chains originate from one sample sequenced in a study of technical replicates of blood from several donors. Assay used: immunoSEQ multiplex PCR; TCRdb lists only in-frame clones, some missing. This sample has tens of thousands of clones, with 85% to 95% found just once. The sample consisted of T cells isolated from PBMCs. Every receptor here comes from a human donor in good health.

This sequence joins TRBV18 and TRBJ1-2, with a weak D call TRBD1 (6 bases). The CDR3 loop spans 15 amino acids. Germline CDR1 and CDR2: KGHSH and LQKENI. V was trimmed by 2 bases and J by 1 base, leaving 11 bases between them. CDR3 protein: CASSPGTNINYGYTF. The CDR3 bases are TGTGCCAGCTCACCAGGGACAAATATTAACTATGGCTACACCTTC.

The chain recombines TRBV7-9 with TRBJ2-3, with D possibly TRBD1 on 6 matching bases. Germline V gene lookup returns CDR1 SEHNR and CDR2 FQNEAQ (reference sequence). The CDR3 has 14 residues. V lost 1 base to trimming and J lost 3 bases, with 8 bases between them. The CDR3 region is CASSLGRGTDTQYF. As DNA, the CDR3 is TGTGCCAGCAGCTTAGGCAGGGGAACAGATACGCAGTATTTT.

J is TRBJ2-7 and V is TRBV5-4; 13 positions match TRBD2. The CDR3 sequence is 16 residues long. Germline V gene data show CDR1 as SGHNT and CDR2 as YYREEE (reference sequence). Unmatched junction bases numbered 8, after V lost 2 bases and J lost 6 bases. The CDR3 here is CASSLSGLAGDFEQYF. CDR3 coding DNA: TGTGCCAGCAGCTTATCTGGACTAGCGGGAGATTTCGAGCAGTACTTC.

The chain joins TRBV7-3 to TRBJ1-1; the D is unclear. Germline V CDR1 and CDR2: SGHTA, FQGTGA. V was cut by 1 base and J by 5 bases, with 8 bases left in between. The CDR3 extends over 13 amino acids. CDR3 nucleotides: TGTGCCAGCAGCTTAAACGGAGGTACTGAAGCTTTCTTT. This encodes CASSLNGGTEAFF.

The rearrangement joins TRBV15 to TRBJ2-5, with D perhaps TRBD1 (6 bases). This CDR3 comprises 14 residues. Germline CDR1 is LNHNV and CDR2 is YYDKDF (reference sequence). Trimming pared 5 bases from V and 7 bases from J, leaving 17 bases between. In DNA, the CDR3 is TGTGCCACCAGCCTTACAGGGTTAGGGGTGACCCAGTACTTC. It translates to CATSLTGLGVTQYF.

The chain combines TRBV19 with TRBJ2-1; tentative D call: TRBD1 (6 bases). The germline V and J ends were trimmed by 5 bases and 7 bases, with 15 bases remaining between them. Looked up from germline, CDR1 is LNHDA and CDR2 is SQIVND (reference sequence). CDR3 length: 14 residues. The CDR3 reads CASSGQGKGNEQFF. Written as DNA, the CDR3 is TGTGCCAGTAGTGGGCAGGGGAAAGGTAATGAGCAGTTCTTC.

The V call is TRBV7-3, the J call TRBJ2-3; TRBD2 matches 8 bases. The germline V gene has CDR1 SGHTA and CDR2 FQGTGA. CDR3 length: 15 residues. The V segment lost 0 bases and the J segment 2 bases; nucleotides outside the gene matches: 1. The CDR3: CASSLTSGVTDTQYF. CDR3 DNA: TGTGCCAGCAGCTTAACTAGCGGGGTCACAGATACGCAGTATTTT.

The chain has TRBV6-5 and TRBJ1-5; weak D call: TRBD1 (6 bases). Germline V gene data show CDR1 as MNHEY and CDR2 as SVGAGI. The V end lost 6 bases, the J end lost 4 bases, and 10 bases lay between the germline ends. The CDR3 extends over 13 amino acids. The CDR3 DNA follows: TGTGCCAGCAGGAGGGACACAAATCAGCCCCAGCATTTT. This gives the protein CASRRDTNQPQHF.

The rearrangement uses TRBV6-5 and TRBJ1-1; no reliable D call. The CDR3 is 10 residues long. V was trimmed by 0 bases and J by 11 bases, leaving 4 bases between them. Germline V gives CDR1 MNHEY, CDR2 SVGAGI. The CDR3 nucleotides are TGTGCCAGCAGTTACTCCCCGGCTTTCTTT. This encodes CASSYSPAFF.

The chain couples TRBV6-5 to TRBJ1-1, with D maybe TRBD1 (6 bases). V was shortened by 6 bases and J by 1 base, with 9 bases between the two germline ends. The germline gives CDR1 MNHEY, CDR2 SVGAGI. The CDR3 is 13 amino acids. CDR3: CASSRDKNTEAFF. The CDR3 bases are TGTGCCAGCAGCCGGGACAAGAACACTGAAGCTTTCTTT.

V and J are TRBV7-8 and TRBJ1-3, with 9 bases matching TRBD1. CDR1 and CDR2 from the germline V gene are SGHVS and FQNEAQ. This CDR3 has 15 residues. V trimming: 4 bases; J trimming: 0 bases; junction bases outside the gene matches: 1. The CDR3 reads CASSSTGGSGNTIYF. The CDR3 region has the DNA TGTGCCAGCAGCTCGACAGGGGGCTCTGGAAACACCATATATTTT.

The rearrangement links TRBV19 to TRBJ2-2, with 10 nucleotides matching TRBD2. In germline, CDR1 is LNHDA, CDR2 SQIVND (reference sequence). J gave up 5 bases and V 5 bases, and 11 bases lay outside the gene matches. The CDR3 is 17 residues long. CDR3 DNA sequence: TGTGCCAGTAGTTTTCTTTGGGCTAGCGGGAGTACCGGGGAGCTGTTTTTT. Protein product: CASSFLWASGSTGELFF.

The CDR3 here is CASSWVREQYF. The CDR3 DNA is TGTGCCAGCAGTTGGGTGCGGGAGCAGTACTTC. The rearrangement joins TRBV28 to TRBJ2-7, with unresolved D. The CDR3 has 11 amino acids. The germline V and J ends were trimmed by 4 bases and 7 bases, with 8 bases remaining between them. Germline values: CDR1 MDHEN, CDR2 SYDVKM.

The V gene is TRBV30, the J gene TRBJ1-1; TRBD1 is a possible D gene (5 bases). This CDR3 has 12 residues. V lost 3 bases, J lost 0 bases, and 5 bases lay in between. CDR1 is GTSNPN and CDR2 is SVGIG in the germline V gene (reference sequence). CDR3 DNA: TGTGCCTGGAGACAGGTGAACACTGAAGCTTTCTTT. This gives the protein CAWRQVNTEAFF. The full variable domain, completed using reference TRBV30 and TRBJ1-1, is SQTIHQWPATLVQPVGSPLSLECTVEGTSNPNLYWYRQAAGRGLQLLFYSVGIGQISSEVPQNLSASRPQDRQFILSSKKLLLSDSGFYLCAWRQVNTEAFFGQGTRLTVV.

The genes are TRBV27 and TRBJ1-4; no definite D call. This CDR3 has 14 residues. V lost 5 bases to trimming and J lost 5 bases, with 12 bases between them. Germline values: CDR1 MNHEY, CDR2 SMNVEV (reference sequence). The CDR3 bases are TGTGCCAGCAGTCCACTGAAAGAAAATGAAAAACTGTTTTTT. Translated, it gives CASSPLKENEKLFF.

The genes are TRBV7-2 and TRBJ1-2; TRBD1 might be the D (6 bases). From germline, CDR1 is SGHTA and CDR2 FQGNSA. CDR3 length equals 16 residues. The V gene lost 1 base and the J gene lost 1 base, with 13 bases spanning the gap. The CDR3 coding sequence is TGTGCCAGCAGCTTAGTCCCGGGACAAGTTAACTATGGCTACACCTTC. Protein: CASSLVPGQVNYGYTF.

V is TRBV19 and J is TRBJ2-3; possible D gene TRBD1, 6 bases. The CDR3 is 17 amino acids. Deletions cut 3 bases from V and 4 bases from J, with 20 bases between. Per germline, CDR1 LNHDA and CDR2 SQIVND (reference sequence). DNA for the CDR3: TGTGCCAGTAGTATCGACAGTGAACAGGGTTTTTCAGATACGCAGTATTTT. Protein: CASSIDSEQGFSDTQYF.

The CDR3 protein is CAISESFRDRGRNNYGYTF. CDR3 nucleotide sequence: TGTGCCATCAGTGAGTCCTTCCGGGACAGGGGTAGAAATAACTATGGCTACACCTTC. The rearrangement joins TRBV10-3 to TRBJ1-2; 10 nucleotides match TRBD1. Germline loops: CDR1 ENHRY, CDR2 SYGVKD. With V trimmed by 0 bases and J by 1 base, 11 bases remained unmatched. The CDR3 is 19 residues long.

This clone appeared once. The chain uses TRBV6-1 and TRBJ2-2; possible D gene TRBD1, 5 bases. Germline assignment: CDR1 MNHNS and CDR2 SASEGT. Trimming pared 8 bases from V and 7 bases from J, leaving 17 bases between. The CDR3 is 14 residues long. CDR3 sequence (DNA): TGTGCCAGCGGGATCGGACACAAGGTCGGGGAGCTGTTTTTT. It translates to CASGIGHKVGELFF.

The chain has TRBV7-3 and TRBJ1-1, with TRBD1 as a possible D gene (5 bases). The V end was cut by 1 base, the J end by 4 bases, with 13 bases between. Germline V gene lookup returns CDR1 SGHTA and CDR2 FQGTGA. The CDR3 length is 15 residues. The CDR3 DNA reads TGTGCCAGCAGCTTAATTGCAGGGTCGGGCACTGAAGCTTTCTTT. Protein sequence: CASSLIAGSGTEAFF. Based on the CDR3 plus reference TRBV7-3 and TRBJ1-1, the full variable domain is GAGVSQTPSNKVTEKGKYVELRCDPISGHTALYWYRQSLGQGPEFLIYFQGTGAADDSGLPNDRFFAVRPEGSVSTLKIQRTERGDSAVYLCASSLIAGSGTEAFFGQGTRLTVV.

The chain combines TRBV6-1 with TRBJ2-1, with 11 bases matching TRBD1. The CDR3 is 16 residues long. The trim removed 3 bases at V and 7 bases at J, leaving 8 bases unmatched. Germline-derived CDR1 and CDR2 are MNHNS and SASEGT. The CDR3 loop is CASSEPGQGAGNEQFF. For the CDR3, the DNA is TGTGCCAGCAGTGAGCCTGGACAGGGGGCAGGAAATGAGCAGTTCTTC.

The chain combines TRBV30 with TRBJ1-5, with 9 positions matching TRBD1. Germline CDR1 and CDR2: GTSNPN and SVGIG (reference sequence). The CDR3 extends over 15 amino acids. Unmatched junction bases numbered 7, after V lost 0 bases and J lost 7 bases. The CDR3 sequence: CAWSVRDREGQPQHF. In DNA form, the CDR3 reads TGTGCCTGGAGTGTACGGGACAGGGAGGGCCAGCCCCAGCATTTT.

CDR3 residues: CASSFGTNLYEQYF. The CDR3 DNA reads as TGCGCCAGCAGTTTTGGGACTAACTTATACGAGCAGTACTTC. The chain uses TRBV5-1 and TRBJ2-7; 7 bases are a match to TRBD2. In germline, CDR1 is SGHRS, CDR2 YFSETQ. V shed 5 bases and J 4 bases; nucleotides not matched to a gene: 9. The CDR3 length is 14 residues. Full variable domain (rest looked up from reference TRBV5-1 and TRBJ2-7): KAGVTQTPRYLIKTRGQQVTLSCSPISGHRSVSWYQQTPGQGLQFLFEYFSETQRNKGNFPGRFSGRQFSNSRSEMNVSTLELGDSALYLCASSFGTNLYEQYFGPGTRLTVT.

The chain recombines TRBV9 with TRBJ2-2, with TRBD2 as a possible D gene (5 bases). The CDR3 runs to 15 residues. CDR1 and CDR2 from the germline V gene are SGDLS and YYNGEE. Trimming took 0 bases from V and 5 from J, leaving 11 bases between them. The chain's CDR3 is CASSVASGRTGELFF. DNA for the CDR3: TGTGCCAGCAGCGTAGCAAGCGGACGAACCGGGGAGCTGTTTTTT.

The V call is TRBV5-1, the J call TRBJ2-1; 8 bases align to TRBD2. The CDR3 is 16 residues long. Germline CDR1 and CDR2: SGHRS and YFSETQ. Trimming at V came to 0 bases and at J to 4 bases, leaving 6 bases not matched to a gene. CDR3 sequence reads: CASSLGGAGEYNEQFF. In DNA form, the CDR3 reads TGCGCCAGCAGCTTGGGGGGAGCGGGAGAGTACAATGAGCAGTTCTTC.

The chain employs TRBV2 and TRBJ2-7, with 11 nucleotides matching TRBD2. V trimming: 0 bases; J trimming: 6 bases; junction bases outside the gene matches: 13. The V gene's germline CDR1 is SNHLY and CDR2 FYNNEI. This CDR3 is built from 18 residues. This chain's CDR3 is CASSEAGLLAGVLGEQYF. The DNA for the CDR3 is TGTGCCAGCAGTGAAGCGGGGTTACTAGCGGGAGTTCTCGGCGAGCAGTACTTC.

The chain recombines TRBV15 with TRBJ2-7; 12 bases agree with TRBD1. J lost 7 bases, V lost 5 bases, and 6 bases had no gene match. This CDR3 is 14 amino acids long. Per germline, CDR1 LNHNV and CDR2 YYDKDF (reference sequence). The CDR3 nucleotides read TGTGCCACCAGCTGGGGACAGGGGGCTTGGGAGCAGTACTTC. It encodes CATSWGQGAWEQYF. Full variable domain (rest looked up from reference TRBV15 and TRBJ2-7): DAMVIQNPRYQVTQFGKPVTLSCSQTLNHNVMYWYQQKSSQAPKLLFHYYDKDFNNEADTPDNFQSRRPNTSFCFLDIRSPGLGDTAMYLCATSWGQGAWEQYFGPGTRLTVT.